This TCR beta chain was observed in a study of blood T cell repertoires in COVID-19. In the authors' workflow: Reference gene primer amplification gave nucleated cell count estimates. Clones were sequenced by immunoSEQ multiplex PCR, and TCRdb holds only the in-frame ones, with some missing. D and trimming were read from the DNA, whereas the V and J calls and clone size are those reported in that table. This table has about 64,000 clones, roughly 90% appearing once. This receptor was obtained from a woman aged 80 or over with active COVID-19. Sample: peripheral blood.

In DNA form, the CDR3 reads TGTGCCTGGAGTGTACGGTCCAGCGGGAGGGAAAAAGAGACCCAGTACTTC. Translated: CAWSVRSSGREKETQYF. The chain joins TRBV30 to TRBJ2-5, with TRBD2 matching 10 bases. CDR3 length: 17 residues. Germline values: CDR1 GTSNPN, CDR2 SVGIG (reference sequence). The ends lost 0 bases at V and 3 bases at J; junction bases unmatched: 10. The variable domain in full, completed from reference TRBV30 and TRBJ2-5, reads SQTIHQWPATLVQPVGSPLSLECTVEGTSNPNLYWYRQAAGRGLQLLFYSVGIGQISSEVPQNLSASRPQDRQFILSSKKLLLSDSGFYLCAWSVRSSGREKETQYFGPGTRLLVL.